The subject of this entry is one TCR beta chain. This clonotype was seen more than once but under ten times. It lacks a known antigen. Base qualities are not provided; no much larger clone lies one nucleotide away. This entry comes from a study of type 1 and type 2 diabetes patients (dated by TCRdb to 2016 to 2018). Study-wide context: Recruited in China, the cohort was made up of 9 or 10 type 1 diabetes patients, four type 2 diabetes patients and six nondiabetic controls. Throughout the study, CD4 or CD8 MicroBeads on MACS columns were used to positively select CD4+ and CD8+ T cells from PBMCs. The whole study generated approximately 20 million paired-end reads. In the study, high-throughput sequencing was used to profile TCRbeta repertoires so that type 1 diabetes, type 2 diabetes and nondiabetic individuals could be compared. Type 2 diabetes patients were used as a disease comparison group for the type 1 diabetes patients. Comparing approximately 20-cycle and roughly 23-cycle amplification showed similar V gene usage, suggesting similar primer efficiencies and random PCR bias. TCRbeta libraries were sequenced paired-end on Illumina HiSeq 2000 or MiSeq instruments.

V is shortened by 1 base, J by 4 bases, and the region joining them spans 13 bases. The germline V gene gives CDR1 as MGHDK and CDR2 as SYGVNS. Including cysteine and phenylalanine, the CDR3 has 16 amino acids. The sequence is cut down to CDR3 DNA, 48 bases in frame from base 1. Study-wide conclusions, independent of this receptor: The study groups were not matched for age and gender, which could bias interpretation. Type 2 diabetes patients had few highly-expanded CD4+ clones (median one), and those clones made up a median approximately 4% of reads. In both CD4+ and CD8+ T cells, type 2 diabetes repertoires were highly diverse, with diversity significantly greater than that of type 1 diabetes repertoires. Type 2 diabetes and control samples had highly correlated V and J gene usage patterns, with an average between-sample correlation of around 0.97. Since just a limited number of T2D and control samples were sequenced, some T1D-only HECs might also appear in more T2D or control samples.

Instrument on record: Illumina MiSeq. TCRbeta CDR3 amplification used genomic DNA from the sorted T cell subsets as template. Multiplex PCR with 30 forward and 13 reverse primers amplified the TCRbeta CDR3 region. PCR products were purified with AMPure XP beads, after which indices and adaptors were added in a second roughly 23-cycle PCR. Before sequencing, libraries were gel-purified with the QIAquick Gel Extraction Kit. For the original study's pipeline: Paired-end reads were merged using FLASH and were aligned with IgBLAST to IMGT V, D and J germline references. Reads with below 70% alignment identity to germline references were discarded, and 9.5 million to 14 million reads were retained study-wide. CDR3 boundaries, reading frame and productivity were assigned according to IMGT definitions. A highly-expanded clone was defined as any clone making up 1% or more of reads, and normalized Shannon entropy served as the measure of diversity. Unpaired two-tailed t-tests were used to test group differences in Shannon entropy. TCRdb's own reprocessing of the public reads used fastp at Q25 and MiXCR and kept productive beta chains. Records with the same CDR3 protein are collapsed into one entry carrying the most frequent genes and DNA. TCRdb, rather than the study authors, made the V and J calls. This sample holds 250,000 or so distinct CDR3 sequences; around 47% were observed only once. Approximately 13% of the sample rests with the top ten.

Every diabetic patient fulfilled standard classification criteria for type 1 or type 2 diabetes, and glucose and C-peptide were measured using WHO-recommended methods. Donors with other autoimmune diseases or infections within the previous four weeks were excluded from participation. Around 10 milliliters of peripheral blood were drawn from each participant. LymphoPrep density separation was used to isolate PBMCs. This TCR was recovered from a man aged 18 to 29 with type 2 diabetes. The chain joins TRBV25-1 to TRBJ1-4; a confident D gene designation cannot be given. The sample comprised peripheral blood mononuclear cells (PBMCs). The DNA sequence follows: TGTGCCAGCAGTGAATCAAGTGGGTCCAATAATGAAAAACTGTTTTTT. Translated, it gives CASSESSGSNNEKLFF.